This T cell receptor beta chain was captured by sequencing in a study of CD8 T cells in Susac syndrome. RNA was extracted with the RNeasy kit, and a quantity of 0.5 to 1 ug was reverse transcribed using random hexamers. TCRdb processed the immunoSEQ multiplex PCR reads anew with MiXCR; each CDR3 protein has one entry. The sample includes under 200,000 distinct CDR3 sequences, approximately 94% of them seen just once. CDR1 SGHAT and CDR2 FQNNGV come from the germline V gene. The CDR3 extends over 15 amino acids. With 0 bases removed from V and 2 bases from J, the gap between germline ends came to 8 bases. Sequencing of TCR beta covered CD8+ and CD4+ T cells obtained from blood.

This chain links TRBV11-2 with TRBJ1-3; D remains ambiguous. This receptor was obtained from a human donor with Susac syndrome. Sequencing was carried out using CD4+ T cells from PBMCs. The CDR3 loop reads CASSLERSPGNTIYF. CDR3 sequence (DNA): TGTGCCAGCAGCTTAGAAAGGTCACCTGGAAACACCATATATTTT.